This T cell receptor (beta chain) was recorded in a study of T cell repertoires in ileal Crohn's disease (dated by TCRdb to between 2018 and 2020). Turning to the overall study: The median duration of disease was around 7.3 years, and at the time of surgery around 36% of patients were active smokers. Every patient underwent surgery because of a complication, which was stricturing disease in around 61% of cases and penetrating disease in approximately 40%. The TCR repertoire was analysed in about 50 patients with Crohn's disease drawn from a prospective multicentre cohort. Running in parallel with the study was a multicentre cohort set up to find predictors of early endoscopic recurrence following ileocolonic resection. Endoscopic postoperative recurrence was defined as a Rutgeerts score above i0. A total of about 170 mucosal samples from around 60 patients were sequenced, collected from several sites on the surgical specimen and at postoperative endoscopy. Roughly half of the patients were given postoperative therapy, with more than 15 on anti-TNF agents and approximately 12 on thiopurines. On the study overall, not on this receptor specifically: Higher high-frequency clone percentages at surgery were associated with endoscopic recurrence; all patients with clonality above 26.8% (18/57) had recurrence. Only a subgroup of patients, of unstated size, had their mucosal CD4 and CD8 T cells sorted and sequenced. Compared with CD4 T cells, sorted CD8 T cells contained more high-frequency clones, which suggests that the mucosal expansions were mostly CD8. A significantly higher proportion of clonal expansions was observed in active smokers at surgery than in non-smokers (roughly 27% vs 19%, p=0.02).

Roughly 500 nanograms of biopsy DNA per sample were submitted for commercial TCRB immunosequencing. CDR3 regions were amplified from genomic DNA by Adaptive Biotechnology using a two-step, amplification bias-controlled multiplex PCR. In the first PCR, primers covered every V and J gene segment, and in the second PCR, barcodes and Illumina adapters were added. CDR3 libraries were sequenced on an Illumina instrument. In the authors' own workflow: The analysis drew on both the pipelines supplied by the vendor and custom analysis of the raw data in R/Bioconductor running R version 3.3.0. Clonality, which ranges from 0 to 1, was calculated as the inverse of the normalised Shannon entropy across all productive clones. High-frequency clones were defined as the repertoire share of the top 100 clones, retaining only clones passing a 95% confidence test. Overlap between samples was measured with the Morisita-Horn index, while repertoire diversity was measured with the Simpson index. TCRdb re-hosts the immuneACCESS table, in-frame sequences only. Its copies lack some clones; in the studies checked, an unresolved V gene accounts for under half of them, and the cause for the rest is not known. V and J calls and clone size come straight from that table; D and trimming were deduced from the DNA. The sample includes about 16,000 clones, with around nine tenths observed a single time. The ten largest clones represent 4.5% to 6% of the sample.

To be eligible, patients had to be adults with ileal or ileocolonic Crohn's disease and an indication for ileocolonic resection. Whole ileal mucosal biopsies were stored frozen at -80°C before DNA extraction. Genomic DNA was isolated from frozen whole biopsies using a TRizol-based method, and the DNA was quantified with a NanoDrop 2000 spectrophotometer. Regarding this clone: Its antigen is still unknown. Base qualities are missing; no much larger clone stands one base away.

CDR1 and CDR2 (MDHEN, SYDVKM) derive from the germline V gene. V is shortened by 3 bases, J by 8 bases, and the region joining them spans 10 bases. Reading from cysteine to phenylalanine, the CDR3 counts 12 amino acids. Only CDR3 DNA remains: 36 bases, in frame from the first base. The TCR was taken from an adult with Crohn's disease. The specimen was ileal tissue. The chain couples TRBV28 to TRBJ1-2; the D gene is unclear. The CDR3 in this case is CASSLRVGGYTF. The DNA is as follows: TGTGCCAGCAGTTTGAGGGTTGGCGGCTACACCTTC.